The present TCR beta chain was sequenced within a study of T cells after yellow fever vaccination. For TCR, cDNA came from 5'RACE template switching, which added a universal primer site and UMIs. TCRdb itself ran the 5' RACE reads through MiXCR, one entry per CDR3 protein. In the table there are hundreds of thousands of distinct CDR3 sequences, roughly 14% of which are singletons. General study findings and limits: Weaker in magnitude, the secondary response showed a faster peak on day 5 versus 15. Any FACS-sorted repertoire could hold abundant clonotypes that contaminate it from the bulk population.

Trimming pared 0 bases from V and 3 bases from J, leaving 6 bases between. This CDR3 comprises 13 residues. Germline CDR1 and CDR2: GTSNPN and SVGIG (reference sequence). About this clonotype itself: The target antigen is unknown.

The chain employs TRBV30 and TRBJ1-5; D not certain. The TCR originated in a man aged 25 to 40 who received the YFV17D yellow fever vaccine. The specimen comprised PBMCs, sampled on the day of the yellow fever booster vaccination. CDR3 residues: CAWSVSVNQPQHF. For the CDR3, the DNA is TGTGCCTGGAGTGTATCTGTCAATCAGCCCCAGCATTTT. Using reference TRBV30 and TRBJ1-5 for the parts outside the CDR3, the full variable domain is SQTIHQWPATLVQPVGSPLSLECTVEGTSNPNLYWYRQAAGRGLQLLFYSVGIGQISSEVPQNLSASRPQDRQFILSSKKLLLSDSGFYLCAWSVSVNQPQHFGDGTRLSIL.